This T cell receptor beta chain was sequenced for a study of CD8 T cells in ankylosing spondylitis. This clonotype was observed at least ten times. Its antigen is not known. The study, taken as a whole, reports: Before this, some motif variants had been reported in reactive arthritis synovial fluid and blood.

This CDR3 is built from 15 residues. CDR1 and CDR2 from the germline V gene are LNHNV and YYDKDF (reference sequence). With 4 bases clipped from V and 6 bases from J, the junction kept 6 bases outside the gene matches. One entry per CDR3 protein, called by TCRdb with MiXCR from the 5' RACE reads. The repertoire consists of about 160,000 distinct CDR3 sequences, with about 18% occurring once and the leading ten covering about 8.3%. This chain links TRBV15 with TRBJ2-2, with TRBD1 identical over 9 bases. The sequencing sample was made of blood, either unsorted or a sorted T cell fraction (not recorded which). This clonotype originated in a male donor with ankylosing spondylitis or in good health (not recorded which). The CDR3: CATSTQGARSGELFF. The CDR3, as DNA: TGTGCCACCAGCACACAGGGGGCGAGGTCCGGGGAGCTGTTTTTT.